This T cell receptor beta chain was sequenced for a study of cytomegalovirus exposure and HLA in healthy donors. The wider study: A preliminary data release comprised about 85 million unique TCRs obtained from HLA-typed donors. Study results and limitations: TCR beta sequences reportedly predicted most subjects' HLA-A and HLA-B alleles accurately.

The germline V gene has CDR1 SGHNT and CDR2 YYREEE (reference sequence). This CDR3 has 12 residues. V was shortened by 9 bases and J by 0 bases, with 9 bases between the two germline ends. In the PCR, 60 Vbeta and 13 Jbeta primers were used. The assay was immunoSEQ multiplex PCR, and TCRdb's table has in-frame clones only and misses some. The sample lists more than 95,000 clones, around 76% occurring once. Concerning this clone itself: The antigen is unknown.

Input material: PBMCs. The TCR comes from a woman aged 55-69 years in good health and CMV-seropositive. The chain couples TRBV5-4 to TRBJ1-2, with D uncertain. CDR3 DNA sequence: TGTGCCACATTTTCAGCTAACTATGGCTACACCTTC. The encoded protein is CATFSANYGYTF.